This TCR beta chain was sequenced during a study of T cells expressing NK-cell markers. Notes on the study in general: Similarly, these clonotypes led the CD3+CD56-NKG2C+ fraction as well in a few donors. No clear determination of HCMV specificity was made for expanded NKG2C+ T cell clones.

For this clonotype: Its antigen is as yet unknown.

TCRdb re-called the 5' RACE reads and catalogs CDR3 proteins one per entry, DNA excluded. In all, the sample yields fewer than 300,000 distinct CDR3 sequences. CDR1 and CDR2 (germline): KGHDR, SFDVKD. The CDR3 runs to 14 residues. This receptor was identified in a woman between 18 and 70 years old in good health. The sequenced sample was blood T cells: a sorted CD56 or NKG2C T cell subset, CD4+ or CD8+ T cells, or bulk PBMC T cells (not recorded which). V is TRBV24-1 and J is TRBJ1-2; the D gene TCRdb calls, TRBD1, cannot be checked with no DNA. The CDR3 region is CATSDPGQSYGYTF.